The TCR beta chain under discussion was sequenced for a study of T cell repertoires in cytomegalovirus infection. Study context: Public signatures in TCR beta pointed to CMV infection and matching HLA type.

Comments on this clonotype: What it recognizes is unknown.

Study-level points and caveats: Using cumulative public TCR beta family frequency, the authors identified those who carried CMV together with the relevant HLA. Within the response measured ex vivo, HLA-C-restricted CMV-specific TCR beta clonotypes were dominant.

TCRdb processed the reads anew with MiXCR; each CDR3 protein has one entry. Seen here are around 120,000 distinct CDR3 sequences, 42% observed once, and the top ten hold about three quarters. This CDR3 contains 20 residues. Germline-derived CDR1 and CDR2 are SGHVS and FQNEAQ. V was trimmed by 4 bases and J by 2 bases, leaving 24 bases between them. Specimen: CD8+ T cells from cultured PBMCs, collected from culture after CMV antigen stimulation. V and J are TRBV7-8 and TRBJ2-6, with a tentative D call TRBD1 (6 bases). This TCR was recovered from a human donor in good health (CMV status not recorded). Some clones in this sample may be carry-over from other donors' samples. The CDR3 protein is CASSSRFLGARAAGANVLTF. The CDR3 DNA sequence: TGTGCCAGCAGCTCCCGCTTTTTGGGGGCGAGAGCAGCTGGGGCCAACGTCCTGACTTTC.